This TCR beta chain emerged from a study of beta chain features in type 1 diabetes. General study findings and limits: VDJ junctions from type 1 diabetes patients carried fewer insertions and larger deletions. Whether HLA type affects TCRB rearrangement stayed undetermined in the present work. A moderate, significant TCRB CDR3 shortening appeared in type 1 diabetes across four CD4+ subsets.

CD45RO/CCR7/CD25/CD127/CD95/CD27 separated CD4+ naive, central memory, regulatory and stem cell-like memory cells by sorting. Purity of each sorted population was above 95%. cDNA synthesis used the whole RNA isolate, giving expressed TCRB sequences. Here immunoSEQ multiplex PCR was the method, and the copy in TCRdb shows in-frame clones only, minus some. Of about 270,000 clones detected, 13% to 15% appear once; the ten largest clones hold 0.017%. In its sample, this clone was seen a few times. The antigen is undetermined. V lost 6 bases and J lost 2, with 13 bases in between. Germline values: CDR1 SNHLY, CDR2 FYNNEI. This CDR3 has 14 amino acids.

Sequenced material: naive CD4+ T cells from blood. The genes are TRBV2 and TRBJ2-5, with D perhaps matching TRBD1 (6 bases). This sequence originates from a man aged 25-45 years with type 1 diabetes. The CDR3: CASSLDRQQETQYF. The CDR3 DNA reads as TGTGCCAGCAGCCTCGACAGGCAACAAGAGACCCAGTACTTC.